Given below is one T cell receptor (beta chain) in context. Its specificity is unknown. The data were obtained in a study of OX40 agonist ivuxolimab in advanced cancers. Background on the study: Patients treated during dose escalation were battling hepatocellular carcinoma, melanoma, renal cell or head and neck cancer.

The V gene lost 5 bases and the J gene lost 5 bases, with 12 bases spanning the gap. This CDR3 contains 13 residues. The germline V gene has CDR1 SGHVS and CDR2 FQNEAQ. General study results and limits: Compared with CD4+, CD8+ T cells on average had more expanded clones.

TCRdb keeps only in-frame clones here, not all; method: immunoSEQ multiplex PCR. Among around 71,000 clones listed, more than 85% were seen once. The sample was CD4+ or CD8+ T cells sorted from blood, taken in a trial of the OX40 agonist ivuxolimab. V usage is TRBV7-8 and J usage is TRBJ1-1; D gene uncertain. This TCR was recovered from an adult with an advanced solid tumor such as melanoma, head and neck, liver or kidney cancer. The CDR3 protein is CASSPLRRTEAFF. CDR3 DNA: TGTGCCAGCAGCCCACTTAGACGTACTGAAGCTTTCTTT.